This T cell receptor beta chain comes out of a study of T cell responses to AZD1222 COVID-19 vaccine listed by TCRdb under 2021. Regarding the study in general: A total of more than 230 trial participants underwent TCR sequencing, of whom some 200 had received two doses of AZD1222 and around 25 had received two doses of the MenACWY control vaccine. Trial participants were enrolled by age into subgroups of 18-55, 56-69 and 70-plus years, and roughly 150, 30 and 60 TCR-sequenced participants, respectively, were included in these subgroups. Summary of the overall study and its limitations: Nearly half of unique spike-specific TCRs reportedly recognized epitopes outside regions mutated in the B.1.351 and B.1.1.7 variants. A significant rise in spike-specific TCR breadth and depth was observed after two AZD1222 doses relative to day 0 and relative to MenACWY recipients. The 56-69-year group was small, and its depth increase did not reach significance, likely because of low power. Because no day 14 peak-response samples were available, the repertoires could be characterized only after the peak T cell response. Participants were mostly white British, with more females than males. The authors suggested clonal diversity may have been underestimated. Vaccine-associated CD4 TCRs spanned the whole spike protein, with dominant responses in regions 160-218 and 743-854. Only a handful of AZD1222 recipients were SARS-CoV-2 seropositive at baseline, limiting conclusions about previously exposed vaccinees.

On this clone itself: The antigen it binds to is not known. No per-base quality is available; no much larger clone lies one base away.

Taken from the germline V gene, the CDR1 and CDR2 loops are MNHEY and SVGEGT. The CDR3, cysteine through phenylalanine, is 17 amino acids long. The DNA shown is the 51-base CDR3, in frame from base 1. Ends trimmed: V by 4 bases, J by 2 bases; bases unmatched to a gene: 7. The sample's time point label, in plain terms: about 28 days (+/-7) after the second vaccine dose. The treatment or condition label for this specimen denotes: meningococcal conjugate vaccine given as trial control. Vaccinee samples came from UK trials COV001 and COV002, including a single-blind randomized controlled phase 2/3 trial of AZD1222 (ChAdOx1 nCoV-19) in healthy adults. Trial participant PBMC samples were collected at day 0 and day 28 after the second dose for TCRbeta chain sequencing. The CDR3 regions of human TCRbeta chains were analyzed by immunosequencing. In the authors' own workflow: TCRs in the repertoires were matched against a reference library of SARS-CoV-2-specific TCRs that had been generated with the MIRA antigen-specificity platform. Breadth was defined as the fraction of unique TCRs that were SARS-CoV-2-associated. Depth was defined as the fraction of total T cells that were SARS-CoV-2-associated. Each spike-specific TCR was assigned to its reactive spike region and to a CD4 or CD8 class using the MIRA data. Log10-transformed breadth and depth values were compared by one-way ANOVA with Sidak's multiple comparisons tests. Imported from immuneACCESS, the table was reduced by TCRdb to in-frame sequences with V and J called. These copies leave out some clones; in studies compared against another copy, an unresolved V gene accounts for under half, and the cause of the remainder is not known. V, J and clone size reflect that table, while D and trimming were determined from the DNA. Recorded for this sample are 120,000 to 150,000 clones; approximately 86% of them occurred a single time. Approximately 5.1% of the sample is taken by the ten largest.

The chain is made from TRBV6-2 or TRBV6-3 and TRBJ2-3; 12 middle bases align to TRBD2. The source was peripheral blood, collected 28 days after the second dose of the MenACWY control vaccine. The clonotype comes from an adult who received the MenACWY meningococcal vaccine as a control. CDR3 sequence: CASSSFGLAGYTDTQYF. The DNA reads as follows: TGTGCCAGCAGTTCCTTCGGACTAGCGGGATACACAGATACGCAGTATTTT.